The text below deals with one T cell receptor beta chain. Its antigen has not been determined. There are no base qualities to consult, and no much larger clone falls within one base. The data stem from a study of cytomegalovirus exposure and HLA in healthy donors (dated by TCRdb to 2017 to 2019). Regarding the study in general: An earlier analysis of approximately 640 of the donors reported about 250 Gb of sequence data and 117 million unique TCR beta sequences from 150 million to 200 million T cells. The study combined high-throughput TCR immunosequencing, statistical association of individual TCRs with disease status, and machine learning to predict cytomegalovirus infection status. Along with the roughly 700-subject first cohort, a separate validation cohort of approximately 110 different subjects was used. Donor age, sex, ethnicity and CMV serostatus were compiled together with the repertoire data. Using immunosequencing, the study profiled T cell repertoires from 550 to 750 subjects and related those repertoires to cytomegalovirus serostatus. All discovery cohort repertoires had been generated using a single sequencing platform. Several DR-DQ haplotypes were handled as single units for association and clustering because linkage in the cohort was strong. The study aimed to test whether signatures of past pathogen exposure could be identified by cataloging public T cell receptors. Rather than drawing on any new phenotypic data, the later analysis identified candidate immune exposures from TCR beta sequences and the way those sequences occurred across donors. The genetic ancestry cluster associated with self-reported Caucasian donors included approximately 85% of the 300 to 400 genotyped donors. A later analysis re-analyzed previously published TCR beta repertoires from several hundred donors and added high-resolution HLA genotyping to study TCR occurrence patterns. The number of typed donors differed by locus: 629-630 for A, B, C, DRB1 and DQB1; 500 to 550 for DQA1; fewer than 610 for DPA1; and roughly 470 for DPB1. Both class I and class II loci were covered by HLA typing, at four-digit resolution. A later genetic analysis took genome-wide SNP genotypes for 398 of the 666 donors and used that subset as a discovery cohort. An earlier analysis of a few hundred of the donors applied high-throughput TCR beta sequencing to assess whether each TCR beta V gene segment acted as functional or pseudogenic. Approximately 300 gigabases of sequencing data and tens of millions of unique TCR sequences made up an early release that covered around 640 HLA-typed donors. On average, roughly 250,000 unique TCR beta nucleotide sequences were sequenced per donor among fewer than 500 genotyped donors of the cohort, with approximately 18% of those sequences being non-productive.

The cohort consisted of hundreds of healthy bone marrow donors. At the time of sampling, all cohort members were nominally healthy, though unrecorded immune exposures were likely present. The donor tested CMV seropositive and was one of the 289 seropositive cohort members. A peripheral blood sample was collected from each donor, and TCR beta sequencing was performed on peripheral blood mononuclear cells. The Qiagen DNeasy Blood Extraction Kit was used to extract genomic DNA from the blood cell samples. For CDR1 and CDR2, the germline V gene (reference sequence) lists PRHDT and FYEKMQ. CDR3 length: 15 amino acids, cysteine to phenylalanine. The read is trimmed to its CDR3 DNA, 45 bases read in frame from base 1. Trimming costs V 0 bases and J 4 bases, and their ends lie 9 bases apart. Findings and caveats that apply to the study as a whole: This cohort had only TCR beta chains sequenced, and the lack of alpha or paired-chain data limited which features could be detected. A later analysis found that HLA-associated TCR beta chains were more clonally expanded and had lower generation probabilities than equally common non-associated chains. A further reported finding was that TCR beta sequences accurately predicted the HLA-A and HLA-B alleles for most subjects in the first cohort. In a later genetic analysis, a missense DCLRE1C variant was associated with V-gene and J-gene trimming of TCR beta chains, and the association was replicated in an independent cohort. In a later analysis, the rate of TCR association differed among HLA loci, with DRB1 alleles having the most associated TCRs and HLA-C alleles having the fewest. In the study, 164 TCR beta chains were listed as associated with cytomegalovirus. Presence/absence analyses assumed roughly uniform sequencing depth across donors, an assumption that may not hold. CMV serostatus was the only immune exposure information available for the cohort. A cluster of highly shared sequence variants was judged likely to represent a technical artifact of the sequencing pipeline. Three of the identified cytomegalovirus-associated TCR beta chains were confirmed in vitro to be specific for cytomegalovirus antigens. Assigning TCR associations to individual alleles was difficult when HLA alleles, especially DR and DQ, strongly co-occurred. Across donors, most TCR sequences were observed very rarely, whereas some public TCRs were present in many individuals. Because some donors lacked HLA typing at each locus, the association tests relied only on the typed subset. Compared with the 666-donor mean, donors in an Asian-associated ancestry cluster had fewer N-insertions in productive TCRs, according to a later genetic analysis. In an earlier analysis of some 540 of the donors, most TCR beta V segments appeared in productive rearrangements about 90% or about 30% of the time, broadly matching IMGT annotations. According to a later analysis, most CMV-associated TCR beta chains appeared to be HLA-restricted, and the HLA associations seemed to be driven largely by CMV exposure. The authors suggested that the approach could potentially be extended to other disease states and immunological phenotypes. A later analysis reported that several top co-occurrence clusters appeared linked to parvovirus B19, influenza, CMV and Epstein-Barr virus. The classifier was reported to diagnose cytomegalovirus status with high specificity and sensitivity in both the original and validation cohorts. Specific HLA alleles were associated with more than 15,000 TCR beta sequences at a false discovery rate of 0.05 in a later analysis. Seventeen rarely observed V segments, including chromosome 9 orphons, were excluded from the earlier analysis of 550 to 700 of the donors because counts were too low. The 87-base-pair reads could not distinguish some IMGT-functional V segments, including TRBV6-2 and TRBV6-3, so those segments were excluded. Correlated functional status among segregating V segments might reflect linkage disequilibrium, but an unknown experimental factor could not be ruled out.

Libraries were made using the immunoSEQ multiplex PCR assay. The multiplex PCR relied on a mix of 60 forward primers for TCR Vbeta segments and 13 reverse primers for TCR Jbeta segments. Amplification of the CDR3 region of rearranged TCR beta genes was performed with a multiplex PCR assay on genomic DNA. The Illumina HiSeq System was used to sequence the amplified TCR beta libraries as 87-base-pair reads. Processing in the source paper ran as follows. A later analysis counted 65 million to 90 million unique TCR beta chains across the 550 to 750 repertoires, and 9.5 million to 11 million of these chains were shared by at least two donors. To remove PCR and sequencing errors, raw reads were error-corrected and collapsed into unique sequences using a nearest-neighbor algorithm that merged closely related sequences. To assign V, D and J gene segments, CDR3 sequences were aligned to IMGT reference sequences. For a sequence to be retained, a match of at least six nucleotides to both a V gene segment and a J gene segment was required. A rearrangement was called productive if the CDR3 had no stop codons and remained in frame with V and J, and every other rearrangement was called non-productive. CDR3 was defined according to IMGT convention as the region running from the second conserved V-encoded cysteine to the conserved J-encoded phenylalanine. The earlier analysis of about 530 of the donors excluded any sequence lacking an unambiguous match to a single V gene segment. In an earlier analysis of roughly 500 of the donors, V segments were called functional above 56.7% productive rearrangements and were called segregating when the between-donor standard deviation exceeded 5%. To diagnose cytomegalovirus status from the catalog of TCR beta chain sequences, a statistical classification framework was built. V and J gene assignment, in a later analysis, came from comparing TCR nucleotide sequences with IMGT/GENE-DB human TR gene sequences. A later analysis assigned CDR3 sequences and most-parsimonious VDJ recombination scenarios with the TCRdist pipeline. In a later analysis, each TCR beta chain was defined by its CDR3 amino acid sequence together with its V-gene family, and reads lacking a unique V-gene family were excluded. To address suspected cross-contamination and a sequencing artifact, a later analysis removed over 500 highly shared, low-generation-probability nucleotide sequences. A later analysis calculated a clonal expansion index for each public chain from normalized within-repertoire ranks of inferred template counts. Generation probabilities in a later analysis came from a VDJ recombination model fitted to out-of-frame rearrangements, and those results were checked against IGoR. In a later analysis, TCR-TCR, TCR-HLA and TCR-CMV co-occurrence was scored with hypergeometric tests, and a repertoire-size bias correction was applied to TCR pairs. In a later analysis, false discovery rates were estimated by permuting HLA or CMV assignments 20 times. In a later analysis, co-occurring TCRs were grouped using DBSCAN, and TCRdist sequence similarity was added for clustering within HLA-allele-positive subsets. Repertoires with fewer than 30,000 or more than 120,000 public chains, plus five repertoires with anomalous nucleotide sharing, were excluded from co-occurrence clustering. This is the immuneACCESS table as TCRdb keeps it, with only in-frame sequences that have V and J called. A part of the clones is gone; compared with another copy, unresolved V genes explain less than half, and the rest is unexplained. V and J calls and clone size are copied from that table; D and trimming were computed from the DNA. The sample records roughly 110,000 clones, roughly 80% of which are singletons. The ten biggest clones cover approximately 2.6% of the sample.

Sequencing was performed on PBMCs. Recombination linked TRBV13 to TRBJ2-2, and the D gene may be TRBD2, 6 bases matching. The TCR comes from a man aged 30 to 45 in good health and CMV-seropositive. The sequence in DNA is TGTGCCAGCAGCTTAGGAGTCGGGGGCACCGGGGAGCTGTTTTTT. It translates as CASSLGVGGTGELFF.